The 24 T cell receptor beta chains below come from one sample, sequenced in a study of T cell changes during pregnancy in multiple sclerosis. Sequencing used immunoSEQ multiplex PCR; TCRdb keeps in-frame clones, though not all of them. The table records about 4,000 clones, 86% of them present only once. The sample was CD8+ T cells from peripheral blood mononuclear cells, taken in the first trimester of pregnancy. Receptors were obtained from a female donor in good health, enrolled as a control in a pregnancy study.

This chain joins TRBV28 and TRBJ2-1; TRBD1 is a possible D gene (6 bases). Trimming pared 4 bases from V and 2 bases from J, leaving 18 bases between. In germline, CDR1 is MDHEN, CDR2 SYDVKM. This CDR3 has 17 residues. CDR3 nucleotides: TGTGCCAGCAGTTCGACCTACAGGGTGGGACCCTACAATGAGCAGTTCTTC. Protein sequence: CASSSTYRVGPYNEQFF.

The gene calls are TRBV4-3 and TRBJ2-7, with a weak D call TRBD1 (5 bases). The V and J ends lost 1 base and 3 bases respectively, with 13 bases between them. CDR1 and CDR2 (germline): LGHNA, YSLEER. The CDR3 sequence is 15 residues long. CDR3 sequence (DNA): TGCGCCAGCAGCCAAGCACCGGACACAATCTACGAGCAGTACTTC. This encodes CASSQAPDTIYEQYF.

This clone is a singleton in its sample. The rearrangement links TRBV7-9 to TRBJ2-1; TRBD2 agrees at 10 bases. Germline V gene lookup returns CDR1 SEHNR and CDR2 FQNEAQ (reference sequence). With 5 bases clipped from V and 4 bases from J, the junction kept 8 bases outside the gene matches. The CDR3 has 16 amino acids. CDR3: CASSPPTSGPYNEQFF. In DNA form, the CDR3 reads TGTGCCAGCAGCCCACCGACTAGCGGGCCTTACAATGAGCAGTTCTTC.

V gene TRBV12-2 combines with J gene TRBJ1-5; no DNA check was done on the table's D call, TRBD1. TRBV12-2 is a pseudogene locus. The length of the CDR3 is 20 residues. In DNA form, the CDR3 reads TGTGCAAGTCGCTTCCAGACAACCGGGACAGGGAGGAATAGCAATCAGCCCCAGCATTTT. Its protein is CASRFQTTGTGRNSNQPQHF.

CDR3 bases: TGTGCCAGCAGTTTGGGGGGGGATTATGAGCAGTTCTTC. It specifies CASSLGGDYEQFF. The chain is built from TRBV27 and TRBJ2-1, with 7 bases aligning to TRBD2. The CDR3 length is 13 residues. With 3 bases clipped from V and 8 bases from J, the junction kept 4 bases outside the gene matches. Germline V CDR1 and CDR2: MNHEY, SMNVEV (reference sequence).

The gene calls are TRBV5-1 and TRBJ2-5; D unclear. The ends were cut back, 0 bases at V and 5 bases at J, with 5 bases in the middle. Germline V gives CDR1 SGHRS, CDR2 YFSETQ. The CDR3 has 12 amino acids. CDR3 sequence reads: CASSLAGETQYF. CDR3 DNA: TGCGCCAGCAGCTTGGCCGGGGAGACCCAGTACTTC.

The chain combines TRBV18 with TRBJ1-2; D not certain. The CDR3 covers 13 residues. The ends were cut back, 5 bases at V and 2 bases at J, with 9 bases in the middle. Germline V gene data show CDR1 as KGHSH and CDR2 as LQKENI. CDR3 protein: CASSTTENYGYTF. The CDR3 bases are TGTGCCAGCTCAACTACGGAGAACTATGGCTACACCTTC.

This clone has a single count. Other DNA sequences from this sample encode an identical CDR3 as well. V gene TRBV10-2 combines with J gene TRBJ2-1, with D perhaps matching TRBD2 (5 bases). V dropped 3 bases and J dropped 0 bases, with 9 bases sitting between them. This CDR3 is built from 15 residues. Germline assignment: CDR1 WSHSY and CDR2 SAAADI. The CDR3 region has the DNA TGCGCCAGCAGTGATAGGACTGCCTCCTACAATGAGCAGTTCTTC. Translated: CASSDRTASYNEQFF.

The rearrangement links TRBV6-4 to TRBJ2-3, with 9 bases aligning to TRBD2. The germline V gene encodes CDR1 MRHNA and CDR2 SNTAGT. V lost 6 bases, J lost 2 bases, and 9 bases stayed unmatched. This CDR3 comprises 16 residues. The CDR3 region is CASSEGPSGTTDTQYF. CDR3 nucleotide sequence: TGTGCCAGCAGCGAAGGTCCTAGCGGGACCACAGATACGCAGTATTTT.

The CDR3 protein is CAWRGVHGYTF. CDR3 DNA: TGTGCCTGGAGAGGGGTCCATGGCTACACCTTC. This chain connects TRBV30 to TRBJ1-2, with TRBD1 as a possible D gene (5 bases). This CDR3 has 11 amino acids. Per germline, CDR1 GTSNPN and CDR2 SVGIG (reference sequence). Trimming shortened V by 3 bases and J by 6 bases, and 8 bases separated the two germline ends.

This chain uses TRBV11-2 with TRBJ2-2; TRBD2 matches at 7 bases. Germline trimming cut 5 bases from V and 5 bases from J; bases unmatched to any gene: 11. Germline CDR1 SGHAT, CDR2 FQNNGV. The CDR3 extends over 16 amino acids. Here the CDR3 reads CASSPGGTAETGELFF. In nucleotides, the CDR3 is TGTGCCAGCAGCCCGGGGGGAACTGCCGAGACCGGGGAGCTGTTTTTT.

In the case of this clone: One end of the junction does not line up with germline, which may come from a read error. The chain couples TRBV7-6 to TRBJ2-6; D gene unclear. Germline CDR1 and CDR2: SGHVS and FNYEAQ. The CDR3 totals 17 residues. The CDR3 is CASSIAISQSRANVLTF. CDR3 DNA: TGTGCCAGCAGCATAGCAATCTCACAAAGTCGGGCCAACGTCCTGACTTTC.

This chain joins TRBV27 and TRBJ2-7, with 10 bases identical to TRBD1. Losses at the gene ends were 5 bases for V and 7 bases for J; bases not matched to a gene: 8. The CDR3 is 14 residues long. Per germline, CDR1 MNHEY and CDR2 SMNVEV (reference sequence). The CDR3, as DNA: TGTGCCAGCAGTCCTGGGACAGGGGTTGGTGAGCAGTACTTC. This encodes CASSPGTGVGEQYF.

This chain joins TRBV27 and TRBJ1-2, with TRBD1 as a possible D gene (5 bases). V was pared by 6 bases and J by 8 bases, with 16 bases between. Germline values: CDR1 MNHEY, CDR2 SMNVEV (reference sequence). The CDR3 covers 13 residues. The CDR3 sequence: CASSPTAGVGYTF. The CDR3 nucleotides are TGTGCCAGCAGCCCGACGGCGGGGGTCGGCTACACCTTC.

This chain connects TRBV7-9 to TRBJ2-7; D not certain. V was cut by 6 bases and J by 3 bases, with 12 bases left in between. This CDR3 is 13 amino acids long. Looked up from germline, CDR1 is SEHNR and CDR2 is FQNEAQ (reference sequence). This CDR3 is CASSIPGVYEQYF. CDR3 nucleotides: TGTGCCAGCAGTATACCCGGTGTCTACGAGCAGTACTTC.

The V call is TRBV30, the J call TRBJ2-7; D unresolved. V was clipped by 0 bases and J by 4 bases, with 19 bases between them. Germline V lookup: CDR1 GTSNPN, CDR2 SVGIG (reference sequence). This CDR3 comprises 16 residues. The CDR3 loop reads CAWSVDIGPLTYEQYF. CDR3 DNA: TGTGCCTGGAGTGTCGACATTGGGCCGCTCACATACGAGCAGTACTTC.

This chain uses TRBV5-1 with TRBJ1-1; D is possibly TRBD1 (5 bases). The CDR3 has 17 amino acids. CDR1 and CDR2 (germline): SGHRS, YFSETQ. V lost 3 bases and J lost 1, with 19 bases in between. This CDR3 is CASSSALGRYPNTEAFF. As DNA, the CDR3 is TGCGCCAGCAGCTCGGCGTTGGGGCGCTACCCGAACACTGAAGCTTTCTTT.

The chain couples TRBV6-4 to TRBJ2-3; perhaps TRBD1 as D (5 bases). The CDR3 spans 15 residues. Per germline, CDR1 MRHNA and CDR2 SNTAGT. With 0 bases removed from V and 5 bases from J, the gap between germline ends came to 12 bases. CDR3 sequence: CASSDSLGQGDTQYF. CDR3 nucleotide sequence: TGTGCCAGCAGTGACTCGTTAGGACAAGGAGATACGCAGTATTTT.

The chain is built from TRBV14 and TRBJ1-1; D gene unclear. Germline CDR1 and CDR2: SGHDN and FVKESK. The CDR3 contains 14 residues. Trimming left V 4 bases short and J 1 base short, with 10 bases between. The CDR3 region is CASSLTDRNTEAFF. The CDR3 DNA is TGTGCCAGCAGCCTGACTGACCGGAACACTGAAGCTTTCTTT.

The chain joins TRBV5-8 to TRBJ1-3, with D maybe TRBD1 (5 bases). The CDR3 spans 17 residues. V shed 3 bases and J shed 4 bases, with 20 bases lying between them. From germline, CDR1 is SGHTS and CDR2 YDEGEE. The CDR3 reads CASSSPGGSRRGNTIYF. CDR3 bases: TGTGCCAGCAGCTCCCCGGGGGGGTCCCGGAGAGGAAACACCATATATTTT.

This chain links TRBV4-3 with TRBJ1-1; D perhaps matches TRBD1 (6 bases). The CDR3 length is 16 residues. Germline V lookup: CDR1 LGHNA, CDR2 YSLEER. V was trimmed by 0 bases and J by 1 base, leaving 12 bases between them. Here the CDR3 reads CASSQDTGTQNTEAFF. The CDR3 region has the DNA TGCGCCAGCAGCCAAGACACCGGGACACAGAACACTGAAGCTTTCTTT.

The chain joins TRBV27 to TRBJ1-1; tentatively, D is TRBD1 (5 bases). The CDR3 is 13 amino acids. CDR1 is MNHEY, CDR2 SMNVEV, per germline (reference sequence). The ends were cut back, 6 bases at V and 6 bases at J, with 14 bases in the middle. CDR3 loop: CASSHTGEAEAFF. DNA for the CDR3: TGTGCCAGCAGCCATACGGGGGAGGCTGAAGCTTTCTTT.

This clone appeared a single time. The rearrangement links TRBV30 to TRBJ2-2, with 9 bases identical to TRBD2. CDR3 length: 14 residues. The germline V gene encodes CDR1 GTSNPN and CDR2 SVGIG (reference sequence). Trimming at V came to 1 base and at J to 3 bases, leaving 0 bases not matched to a gene. The CDR3 loop reads CAWSGTSDTGELFF. CDR3 nucleotides: TGTGCCTGGAGTGGGACTAGCGACACCGGGGAGCTGTTTTTT.

The V gene is TRBV29-1, the J gene TRBJ2-7, with TRBD1 matching over 7 bases. The junction had 9 bases not matched to a gene; V was cut back by 5 bases and J by 5 bases. Germline V gene data show CDR1 as SQVTM and CDR2 as ANQGSEA. This CDR3 contains 13 residues. CDR3 coding DNA: TGCAGCGTTCGTACCACAGGGGACCACGAGCAGTACTTC. It is translated as CSVRTTGDHEQYF.